The TCR beta chain described here comes from a study of blood T cell repertoires in COVID-19. Study-level background: Both acute and convalescent COVID-19 samples were obtained from the United States, Italy and Spain. PBMCs, B-cell-depleted T cells, or T cells provided the cDNA or gDNA that made up the material.

J was trimmed by 13 bases and V by 2 bases; bases with no gene match: 9. Germline lookup yields CDR1 MDHEN and CDR2 SYDVKM. CDR3 length: 15 amino acids. In the original analysis: Reference gene primer amplification gave nucleated cell count estimates. Profiled with immunoSEQ multiplex PCR; TCRdb holds only in-frame clones, not every one. For V, J and clone size, that table is used; D and trimming come from the DNA. The profile shows some 110,000 clones, roughly 79% of them singletons. The sequence came from a man aged 70 or older with active or convalescent COVID-19. J is TRBJ1-6 and V is TRBV28; TRBD1 aligns across 9 bases. The source material was peripheral blood. CDR3 sequence (DNA): TGTGCCAGCAGTTTACGATGGACAGGGGTATCTCCCCTCCACTTT. It codes for CASSLRWTGVSPLHF.